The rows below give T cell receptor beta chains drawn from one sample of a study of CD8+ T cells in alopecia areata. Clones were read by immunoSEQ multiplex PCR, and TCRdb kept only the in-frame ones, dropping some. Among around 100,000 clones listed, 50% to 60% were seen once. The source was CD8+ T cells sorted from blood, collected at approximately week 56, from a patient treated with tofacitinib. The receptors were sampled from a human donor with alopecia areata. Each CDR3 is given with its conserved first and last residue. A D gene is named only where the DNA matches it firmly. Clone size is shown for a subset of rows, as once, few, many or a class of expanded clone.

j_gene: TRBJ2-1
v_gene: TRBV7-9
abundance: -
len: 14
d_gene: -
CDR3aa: CASSAPGTQNEQFF
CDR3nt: TGTGCCAGCAGCGCCCCGGGGACCCAGAATGAGCAGTTCTTC

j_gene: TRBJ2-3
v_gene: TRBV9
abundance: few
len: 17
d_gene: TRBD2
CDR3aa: CASSVEPSGSYTDTQYF
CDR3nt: TGTGCCAGCAGCGTAGAGCCTAGCGGAAGTTACACAGATACGCAGTATTTT

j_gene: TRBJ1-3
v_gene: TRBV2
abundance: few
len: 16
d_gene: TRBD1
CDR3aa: CASRTDRARTGNTIYF
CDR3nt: TGTGCCAGCAGAACGGACAGGGCTCGGACTGGAAACACCATATATTTT

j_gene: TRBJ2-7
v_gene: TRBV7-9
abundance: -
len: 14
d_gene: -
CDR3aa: CASSLVGNSYEQYF
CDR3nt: TGTGCCAGCAGCTTAGTTGGGAACTCCTACGAGCAGTACTTC

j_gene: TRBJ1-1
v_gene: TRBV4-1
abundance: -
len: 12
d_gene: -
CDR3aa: CASAGVNTEAFF
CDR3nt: TGCGCCAGCGCGGGGGTGAACACTGAAGCTTTCTTT

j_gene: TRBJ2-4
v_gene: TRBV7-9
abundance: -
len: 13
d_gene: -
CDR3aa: CASSLGAKNIQYF
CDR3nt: TGTGCCAGCAGCTTAGGCGCCAAAAACATTCAGTACTTC

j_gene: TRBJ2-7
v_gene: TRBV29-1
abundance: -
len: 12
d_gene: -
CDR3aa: CSVEDRVYEQYF
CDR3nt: TGCAGCGTTGAAGATAGGGTATACGAGCAGTACTTC

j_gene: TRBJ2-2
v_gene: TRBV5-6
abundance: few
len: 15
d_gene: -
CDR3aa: CASSSGTGNTGELFF
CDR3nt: TGTGCCAGCAGCTCCGGTACAGGGAACACCGGGGAGCTGTTTTTT

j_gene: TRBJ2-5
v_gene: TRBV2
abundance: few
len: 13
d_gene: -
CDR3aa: CASIYRVQETQYF
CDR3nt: TGTGCCAGCATTTACAGGGTACAAGAGACCCAGTACTTC

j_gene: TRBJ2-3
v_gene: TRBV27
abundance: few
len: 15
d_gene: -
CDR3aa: CASMVAGGSTDTQYF
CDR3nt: TGTGCCAGCATGGTAGCAGGGGGGAGCACAGATACGCAGTATTTT

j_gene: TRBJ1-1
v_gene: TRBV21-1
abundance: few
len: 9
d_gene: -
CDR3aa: CASSKLAFF
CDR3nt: TGTGCCAGCAGCAAGTTAGCTTTCTTT

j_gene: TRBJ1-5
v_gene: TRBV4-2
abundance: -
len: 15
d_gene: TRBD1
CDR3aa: CASSQVTGGNQPQHF
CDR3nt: TGTGCCAGCAGCCAAGTGACAGGGGGCAATCAGCCCCAGCATTTT

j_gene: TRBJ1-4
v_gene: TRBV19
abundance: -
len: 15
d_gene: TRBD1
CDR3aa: CASSIGTGGLEKLFF
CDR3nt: TGTGCCAGTAGTATCGGGACAGGGGGCTTGGAAAAACTGTTTTTT

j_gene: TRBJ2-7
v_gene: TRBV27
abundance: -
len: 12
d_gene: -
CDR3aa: CASSAGTYEQYF
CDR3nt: TGTGCCAGCAGTGCAGGGACGTACGAGCAGTACTTC

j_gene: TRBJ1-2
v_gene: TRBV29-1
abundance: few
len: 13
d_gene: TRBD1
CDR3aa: CSVLLDRGDGYTF
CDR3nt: TGCAGCGTCCTTCTGGACAGGGGGGATGGCTACACCTTC

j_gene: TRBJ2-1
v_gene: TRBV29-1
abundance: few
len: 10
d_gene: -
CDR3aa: CSVEDNEQFF
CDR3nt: TGCAGCGTGGAGGATAATGAGCAGTTCTTC

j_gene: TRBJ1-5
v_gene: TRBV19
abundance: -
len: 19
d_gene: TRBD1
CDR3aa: CASSVSGTDVNSQYQPQHF
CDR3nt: TGTGCCAGTAGTGTCTCCGGGACAGACGTCAATAGCCAGTATCAGCCCCAGCATTTT

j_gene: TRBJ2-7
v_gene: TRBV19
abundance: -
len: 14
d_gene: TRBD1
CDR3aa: CASSRGTGNYEQYF
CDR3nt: TGTGCCAGTAGTCGAGGGACAGGGAACTACGAGCAGTACTTC

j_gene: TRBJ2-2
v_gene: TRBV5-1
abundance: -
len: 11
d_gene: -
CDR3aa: CASSSTGELFF
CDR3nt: TGCGCCAGCAGTTCGACCGGGGAGCTGTTTTTT

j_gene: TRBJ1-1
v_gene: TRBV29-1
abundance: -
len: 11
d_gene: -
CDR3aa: CSVIIDTEAFF
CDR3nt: TGCAGCGTAATCATAGACACTGAAGCTTTCTTT

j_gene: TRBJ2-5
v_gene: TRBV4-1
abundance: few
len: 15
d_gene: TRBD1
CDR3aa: CASSQRDREQETQYF
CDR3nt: TGCGCCAGCAGCCAACGGGACAGGGAACAAGAGACCCAGTACTTC

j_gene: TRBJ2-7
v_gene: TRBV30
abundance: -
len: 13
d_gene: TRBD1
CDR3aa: CAWSVGQYYEQYF
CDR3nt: TGTGCCTGGAGTGTGGGACAGTATTACGAGCAGTACTTC

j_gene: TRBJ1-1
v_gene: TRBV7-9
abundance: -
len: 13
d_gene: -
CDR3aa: CASSSSERPEAFF
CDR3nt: TGTGCCAGCAGCTCCAGTGAAAGGCCTGAAGCTTTCTTT

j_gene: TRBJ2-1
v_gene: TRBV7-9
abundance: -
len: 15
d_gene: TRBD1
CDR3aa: CASSLRGQFGDEQFF
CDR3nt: TGTGCCAGCAGCCTCAGGGGGCAGTTTGGCGATGAGCAGTTCTTC

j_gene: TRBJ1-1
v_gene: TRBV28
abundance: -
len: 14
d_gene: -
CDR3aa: CASSFPTGLTEAFF
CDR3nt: TGTGCCAGCAGTTTCCCCACAGGGCTTACTGAAGCTTTCTTT

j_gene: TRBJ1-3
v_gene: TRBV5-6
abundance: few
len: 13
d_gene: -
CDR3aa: CASSWGTGNTIYF
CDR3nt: TGTGCCAGCAGCTGGGGAACTGGAAACACCATATATTTT

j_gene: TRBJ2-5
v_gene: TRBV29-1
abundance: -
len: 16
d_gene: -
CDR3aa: CSVLGGRTYLGETQYF
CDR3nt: TGCAGCGTGTTGGGGGGCCGGACTTACCTTGGAGAGACCCAGTACTTC

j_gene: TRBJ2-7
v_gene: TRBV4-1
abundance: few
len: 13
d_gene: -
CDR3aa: CASSHQGSYEQYF
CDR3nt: TGCGCCAGCAGCCACCAGGGTTCCTACGAGCAGTACTTC

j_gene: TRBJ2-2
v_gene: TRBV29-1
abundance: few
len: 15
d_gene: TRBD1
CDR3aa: CSVEVDRGVTGELFF
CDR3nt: TGCAGCGTTGAAGTCGACAGGGGAGTCACCGGGGAGCTGTTTTTT

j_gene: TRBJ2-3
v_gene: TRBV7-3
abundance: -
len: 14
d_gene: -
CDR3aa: CASSRAGGTDTQYF
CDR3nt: TGTGCCAGCAGCCGTGCCGGGGGTACAGATACGCAGTATTTT

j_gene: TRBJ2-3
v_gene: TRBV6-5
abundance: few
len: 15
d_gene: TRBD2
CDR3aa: CASSYMGRGVDTQYF
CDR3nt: TGTGCCAGCAGTTACATGGGACGGGGGGTCGATACGCAGTATTTT

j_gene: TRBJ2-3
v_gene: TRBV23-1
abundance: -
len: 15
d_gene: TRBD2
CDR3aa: CASSPSFAGGDTQYF
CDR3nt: TGCGCCAGCAGCCCATCCTTCGCGGGGGGGGATACGCAGTATTTT

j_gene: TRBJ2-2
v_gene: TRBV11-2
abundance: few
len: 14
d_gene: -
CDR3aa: CASRGRSNTGELFF
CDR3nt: TGTGCCAGCAGAGGGAGGTCGAACACCGGGGAGCTGTTTTTT

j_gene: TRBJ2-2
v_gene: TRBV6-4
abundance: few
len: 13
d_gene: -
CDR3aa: CATSTENTGELFF
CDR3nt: TGTGCCACATCGACAGAAAACACCGGGGAGCTGTTTTTT

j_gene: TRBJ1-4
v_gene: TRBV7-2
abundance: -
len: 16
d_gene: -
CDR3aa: CASSLAGGGLGEKLFF
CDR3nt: TGTGCCAGCAGCTTAGCCGGGGGAGGGTTGGGCGAAAAACTGTTTTTT

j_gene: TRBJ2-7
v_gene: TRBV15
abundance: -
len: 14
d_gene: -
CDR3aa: CATSPGGDSYEQYF
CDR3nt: TGTGCCACCAGCCCAGGAGGGGACTCCTACGAGCAGTACTTC

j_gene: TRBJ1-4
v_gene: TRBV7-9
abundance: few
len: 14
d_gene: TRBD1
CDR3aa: CASSQDRVREKLFF
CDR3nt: TGTGCCAGCAGCCAAGACAGGGTGCGAGAAAAACTGTTTTTT

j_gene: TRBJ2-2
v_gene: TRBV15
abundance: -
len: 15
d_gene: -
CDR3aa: CATSSTDTNTGELFF
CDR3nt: TGTGCCACCAGCAGTACGGACACTAACACCGGGGAGCTGTTTTTT

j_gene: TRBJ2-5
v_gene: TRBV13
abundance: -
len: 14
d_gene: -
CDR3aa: CASSLEPGAETQYF
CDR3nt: TGTGCCAGCAGCTTAGAGCCCGGGGCGGAGACCCAGTACTTC

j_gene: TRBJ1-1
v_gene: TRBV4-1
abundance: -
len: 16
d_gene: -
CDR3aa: CASSQERTRFYAEAFF
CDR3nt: TGCGCCAGCAGCCAAGAACGGACCCGCTTTTACGCTGAAGCTTTCTTT

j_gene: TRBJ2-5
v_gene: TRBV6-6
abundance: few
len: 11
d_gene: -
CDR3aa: CASSYTETQYF
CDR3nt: TGTGCCAGCAGTTACACAGAGACCCAGTACTTC

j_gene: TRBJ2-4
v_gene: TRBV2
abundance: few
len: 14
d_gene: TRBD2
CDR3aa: CASSDILADNIQYF
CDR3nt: TGTGCCAGCAGTGATATACTAGCGGATAACATTCAGTACTTC